This is a list of T cell receptor beta chains from one sample in a study of Graves' ophthalmopathy and Graves' hyperthyroidism. Each CDR3 protein is one row after TCRdb ran MiXCR on the multiplex PCR reads. The sample records 300,000 to 350,000 distinct CDR3 sequences, around a sixth being singletons. The sample comprised peripheral blood. Receptor source: an adult man with Graves' ophthalmopathy. The CDR3 runs from the conserved cysteine through the conserved F or W. A D gene is named only where the DNA matches it firmly. Part of the rows lack a size; the others show once, few, many or a class for expanded clones.

>many|-|TRBJ2-2|TRBV5-5
TGTGCCAGCAGCTTCGGCCAGGGCCCTGCCGGGGAGCTGTTTTTT
CASSFGQGPAGELFF
>many|-|TRBJ1-1|TRBV6-2/TRBV6-3
TGTGCCAGCAGAGTCGGAGTTGCTGAAGCTTTCTTT
CASRVGVAEAFF
>-|TRBD1|TRBJ2-7|TRBV20-1
TGCAGTTCCCCACCGGGACAGGCCTACGAGCAGTACTTC
CSSPPGQAYEQYF
>many|TRBD1|TRBJ2-7|TRBV7-2
TGTGCCAGCAGCTTAGCGCAGGGACAGGGGGCTCGCGAGCAGTACTTC
CASSLAQGQGAREQYF
>many|-|TRBJ2-2|TRBV7-3
TGTGCCAGCAGCTCTGGCTCTGGGACCGGGGAGCTGTTTTTT
CASSSGSGTGELFF
>many|-|TRBJ1-1|TRBV5-1
TGCGCCAGCAGCTTGGGCAGGGTGAACACTGAAGCTTTCTTT
CASSLGRVNTEAFF
>-|-|TRBJ2-2|TRBV30
TGTGCCTGGGGATCACCTACGAACACCGGGGAGCTGTTTTTT
CAWGSPTNTGELFF
>many|TRBD1|TRBJ1-6|TRBV4-1
TGCGCCAGCAGCCCCCGGACAGGGGATTCTTCACCCCTCCACTTT
CASSPRTGDSSPLHF
>many|-|TRBJ2-5|TRBV29-1
TGCAGCGTTGAGGCCAACCAAGAGACCCAGTACTTC
CSVEANQETQYF
>many|-|TRBJ1-1|TRBV11-2
TGTGCCAGCAGCCCCCCCCCGTTGAACACTGAAGCTTTCTTT
CASSPPPLNTEAFF
>many|TRBD2|TRBJ2-3|TRBV6-2/TRBV6-3
TGTGCCAGCAGCCGCACCGGGACTAGCCTTGTCACAGATACGCAGTATTTT
CASSRTGTSLVTDTQYF
>-|TRBD1|TRBJ2-7|TRBV7-9
TGTGCCAGCAGCAGAGTGGGACAGGGACGCGACGAGCAGTACTTC
CASSRVGQGRDEQYF
>few|-|TRBJ2-7|TRBV28
TGTGCCAGCAGTTCGCCCGGACAATTATCCTACGAGCAGTACTTC
CASSSPGQLSYEQYF
>many|TRBD2|TRBJ2-7|TRBV5-1
TGCGCCAGCAGCTACGGGACTAGCGGGGTCCACGAGCAGTACTTC
CASSYGTSGVHEQYF
>many|TRBD1|TRBJ2-7|TRBV7-2
TGTGCCAGCAGCTTAGGGCTGACAGGGGGCACGTACGAGCAGTACTTC
CASSLGLTGGTYEQYF
>-|-|TRBJ2-7|TRBV28
TGTGCCAGCAGTCCTATGACTAGCTCCTACGAGCAGTACTTC
CASSPMTSSYEQYF
>-|-|TRBJ2-4|TRBV27
TGTGCCAGCAGCGCATTGGACGGCCAAAACATTCAGTACTTC
CASSALDGQNIQYF
>many|-|TRBJ1-1|TRBV7-2
TGTGCCAGCAGCTTAGGGCAGGCCACTGAAGCTTTCTTT
CASSLGQATEAFF
>-|-|TRBJ2-7|TRBV5-1
TGCGCCAGCAGCCGAATAGGGGGGCAATACGAGCAGTGCTTC
CASSRIGGQYEQCF
>many|TRBD1|TRBJ2-7|TRBV27
TGTGCCAGCAGTCTGACAGGGTCGACCTACGAGCAGTACTTC
CASSLTGSTYEQYF
>-|-|TRBJ2-7|TRBV6-1
TGTGCCACCCGACCACCCCCCTTAAACGAGCAGTACTTC
CATRPPPLNEQYF
>many|TRBD1|TRBJ2-5|TRBV7-9
TGTGCCAGCAGCCCGACCCCCGGGACAGGGATATGGCGTCTGGGAGAGACCCAGTACTTC
CASSPTPGTGIWRLGETQYF
>-|-|TRBJ2-7|TRBV28
TGTGCCAGCAGTCTAGGGACAGGCGGACTAGCCTACGAGCAGTACTTC
CASSLGTGGLAYEQYF
>many|TRBD2|TRBJ2-5|TRBV7-2
TGTGCCAGCAGCCCTGGACTAGCGGAGCAAACCCAGTACTTC
CASSPGLAEQTQYF